This entry describes one TCR beta chain. Its specificity is not known. The entry originates in a study of T cell responses to AZD1222 COVID-19 vaccine. General study results and limits: Dominant CD4 TCR responses targeted spike regions 160-218 and 743-854.

Clones were sequenced by immunoSEQ multiplex PCR, and TCRdb holds only the in-frame ones, with some missing. The table records roughly 83,000 clones, around 88% of them present only once. The V end was cut by 5 bases, the J end by 5 bases, with 7 bases between. The CDR3 contains 12 residues. Germline V gene data show CDR1 as LNHDA and CDR2 as SQIVND (reference sequence). The genes are TRBV19 and TRBJ1-5, with D unresolved. The clonotype was recovered from an adult in good health. The source was peripheral blood, collected on day 0 of AZD1222 vaccination. The CDR3 spells CASSRQYQPQHF. For the CDR3, the DNA is TGTGCCAGTAGTCGTCAATATCAGCCCCAGCATTTT.